Shown below are 28 T cell receptor beta chains from a single sample sequenced in a study of cytomegalovirus exposure and HLA in healthy donors. Both 60 Vbeta primers and 13 Jbeta primers went into the PCR. Assay used: immunoSEQ multiplex PCR; TCRdb lists only in-frame clones, some missing. The table lists around 190,000 clones, about 83% of them singletons, with roughly 1.7% in the top ten. Sequenced sample: PBMCs. All receptors come from a middle-aged man in good health and CMV-seropositive.

The chain joins TRBV2 to TRBJ2-1; 7 bases align to TRBD2. Germline CDR1 is SNHLY and CDR2 is FYNNEI. The J segment lost 5 bases and the V segment lost 6 bases, leaving 10 bases of the junction unmatched. The CDR3 contains 15 residues. DNA for the CDR3: TGTGCCAGCAGAATTGGGCGGGAGAAACACAATGAGCAGTTCTTC. Protein product: CASRIGREKHNEQFF.

V and J are TRBV9 and TRBJ2-7, with 8 bases that match TRBD1. Trimming at V came to 3 bases and at J to 0 bases, leaving 2 bases not matched to a gene. Germline V CDR1 and CDR2: SGDLS, YYNGEE. The CDR3 contains 14 residues. The CDR3 sequence: CASSADRASYEQYF. The CDR3 DNA sequence: TGTGCCAGCAGCGCGGACAGGGCCTCCTACGAGCAGTACTTC.

This clone was seen only once. V gene TRBV29-1 combines with J gene TRBJ1-2; D is unresolved. V lost 1 base and J lost 6, with 12 bases in between. This CDR3 is 13 amino acids long. The germline gives CDR1 SQVTM, CDR2 ANQGSEA. The CDR3 sequence: CSVEVYQRDGYTF. The CDR3 region has the DNA TGCAGCGTTGAAGTTTACCAGAGGGATGGCTACACCTTC.

The chain has TRBV7-2 and TRBJ2-3; D not certain. This CDR3 is 12 amino acids long. Germline V gives CDR1 SGHTA, CDR2 FQGNSA. Trimming removed 1 base from V and 7 bases from J, with 6 bases in between. CDR3 coding DNA: TGTGCCAGCAGCTTAGACTTATATACGCAGTATTTT. This sequence encodes CASSLDLYTQYF. The whole variable domain, remainder taken from reference TRBV7-2 and TRBJ2-3, is GAGVSQSPSNKVTEKGKDVELRCDPISGHTALYWYRQSLGQGLEFLIYFQGNSAPDKSGLPSDRFSAERTGGSVSTLTIQRTQQEDSAVYLCASSLDLYTQYFGPGTRLTVL.

V usage is TRBV27 and J usage is TRBJ1-2; 10 bases line up with TRBD1. This CDR3 region has 14 residues. Germline CDR1 MNHEY, CDR2 SMNVEV (reference sequence). Trimming at V came to 6 bases and at J to 4 bases, leaving 5 bases not matched to a gene. The CDR3 here is CASRRTGGVYGYTF. The CDR3 DNA sequence: TGTGCCAGCAGGCGGACAGGGGGAGTCTATGGCTACACCTTC.

The rearrangement uses TRBV18 and TRBJ1-1; D may be TRBD1 (5 bases). Germline V CDR1 and CDR2: KGHSH, LQKENI. V was shortened by 3 bases and J by 13 bases, with 18 bases between the two germline ends. The CDR3 loop spans 13 amino acids. The CDR3 bases are TGTGCCAGCTCACCTGACGGCCAGGGTAAAGGTTTCTTT. This gives the protein CASSPDGQGKGFF.

The chain is built from TRBV15 and TRBJ1-1; tentative D call: TRBD1 (6 bases). Germline V gene data show CDR1 as LNHNV and CDR2 as YYDKDF (reference sequence). Trimming took 4 bases from V and 6 from J, leaving 15 bases between them. This CDR3 is built from 14 residues. CDR3 sequence reads: CATSTGAPNAEAFF. Written as DNA, the CDR3 is TGTGCCACCAGCACAGGGGCGCCCAACGCTGAAGCTTTCTTT.

The rearrangement links TRBV21-1 to TRBJ2-5; the D call of TRBD2 is as the table states it, not checked on the DNA. The J call may be incorrect, as the DNA end agrees better with TRBJ2-7. TRBV21-1 is annotated as a pseudogene. This CDR3 is 16 amino acids long. CDR3 sequence reads: CASSSSRLAGRYEQYF. In nucleotides, the CDR3 is TGTGCCAGCAGCAGTTCAAGACTAGCGGGACGTTACGAGCAGTACTTC.

This chain joins TRBV7-9 and TRBJ2-1; 14 nucleotides agree with TRBD2. The V and J ends lost 3 bases and 8 bases, in that order; junction bases with no gene match: 3. CDR1 and CDR2 (germline): SEHNR, FQNEAQ (reference sequence). This CDR3 region has 15 residues. CDR3 protein: CASSFGLAGGDEQFF. DNA of the CDR3: TGTGCCAGCAGCTTCGGACTAGCGGGAGGAGATGAGCAGTTCTTC.

The CDR3 spells CASSHGTGGNNEQFF. The CDR3 region has the DNA TGTGCCAGCAGCCACGGGACAGGAGGCAACAATGAGCAGTTCTTC. The chain links TRBV5-4 to TRBJ2-1, with TRBD1 matching over 8 bases. The CDR3 loop spans 15 amino acids. Germline lookup yields CDR1 SGHNT and CDR2 YYREEE (reference sequence). The trim removed 4 bases at V and 5 bases at J, leaving 8 bases unmatched.

The V and J genes are TRBV9 and TRBJ2-7; TRBD2 matches 7 bases. Looked up from germline, CDR1 is SGDLS and CDR2 is YYNGEE. The CDR3 sequence is 15 residues long. Trimming took 1 base from V and 5 from J; bases not matched to a gene: 9. This CDR3 is CASSVSRGRSDEQYF. In nucleotides, the CDR3 is TGTGCCAGCAGCGTAAGCCGCGGGAGAAGCGACGAGCAGTACTTC.

V usage is TRBV5-8 and J usage is TRBJ2-5; TRBD2 might be the D (6 bases). This CDR3 has 13 amino acids. Germline V gene sequence: CDR1 SGHTS, CDR2 YDEGEE. V was cut by 4 bases and J by 2 bases, with 9 bases left in between. The CDR3 DNA is TGTGCCAGCAGCATCGGGACTCAAGAGACCCAGTACTTC. Residues: CASSIGTQETQYF.

The chain couples TRBV19 to TRBJ2-3, with D possibly being TRBD1 (6 bases). The CDR3 consists of 15 residues. V lost 3 bases and J 2 bases, leaving 12 bases between the germline ends. Germline loops: CDR1 LNHDA, CDR2 SQIVND (reference sequence). CDR3 coding DNA: TGTGCCAGTAGTATTGGACAGCCTTTCACAGATACGCAGTATTTT. Its translation is CASSIGQPFTDTQYF.

A note on this clone: At the DNA level, this CDR3 is encoded by other sequences in the same sample as well. The CDR3 sequence: CASSLVAGRNTIYF. DNA for the CDR3: TGTGCCAGCAGCCTAGTGGCGGGTAGAAACACCATATATTTT. The J gene is TRBJ1-3, the V gene TRBV7-9; D gene unclear. CDR1 and CDR2 from the germline V gene are SEHNR and FQNEAQ (reference sequence). The CDR3 consists of 14 residues. Deletions cut 5 bases from V and 5 bases from J, with 13 bases between.

This clone was seen more than once but under ten times. J is TRBJ2-5 and V is TRBV30; 7 positions match TRBD2. The germline CDR1 and CDR2 sequences are GTSNPN and SVGIG (reference sequence). Unmatched junction bases numbered 10, after V lost 7 bases and J lost 2 bases. This CDR3 region has 14 residues. The CDR3, as DNA: TGTGCCTACCAATCTAGCGGAGGTCAAGAGACCCAGTACTTC. Protein: CAYQSSGGQETQYF.

The V and J genes are TRBV6-1 and TRBJ1-5, with 11 bases identical to TRBD1. This CDR3 is built from 14 residues. The junction had 3 bases not matched to a gene; V was cut back by 6 bases and J by 5 bases. From germline, CDR1 is MNHNS and CDR2 SASEGT. CDR3 DNA: TGTGCCAGCAGCCGGGACAGGGGGGATCAGCCCCAGCATTTT. This translates into CASSRDRGDQPQHF.

This chain joins TRBV6-5 and TRBJ2-1; 7 bases line up with TRBD1. Trimming cost V 0 bases and J 5 bases; bases outside gene matches: 7. The CDR3 has 16 amino acids. The germline CDR1 and CDR2 sequences are MNHEY and SVGAGI. The CDR3 DNA is TGTGCCAGCAGTTACTCGGGGGACAGAGCTAACAATGAGCAGTTCTTC. Translating it yields CASSYSGDRANNEQFF.

V is TRBV2 and J is TRBJ1-5; TRBD1 is a possible D gene (6 bases). The CDR3 runs 14 residues. Germline V CDR1 and CDR2: SNHLY, FYNNEI. V lost 6 bases to trimming and J lost 4 bases, with 13 bases between them. The CDR3 sequence: CASRDQDRNQPQHF. The CDR3 DNA reads TGTGCCAGCAGGGATCAAGACAGGAATCAGCCCCAGCATTTT.

This clone was seen a single time. This chain links TRBV4-2 with TRBJ2-1; TRBD2 matches at 7 bases. Trimming removed 1 base from V and 2 bases from J; junction bases left unmatched: 2. The CDR3 is made up of 15 amino acids. In germline, CDR1 is LGHNA, CDR2 YNFKEQ. This CDR3 is CASSQGAGPYNEQFF. CDR3 DNA sequence: TGTGCCAGCAGCCAAGGAGCGGGACCCTACAATGAGCAGTTCTTC.

In this sample, this clone turned up once. The rearrangement links TRBV6-5 to TRBJ2-7; unclear D gene. The CDR3 has 13 residues. Trimming shortened V by 6 bases and J by 2 bases, and 11 bases separated the two germline ends. Germline values: CDR1 MNHEY, CDR2 SVGAGI. The CDR3 loop reads CASRDPGAYEQYF. The CDR3 DNA follows: TGTGCCAGCAGAGATCCTGGAGCCTACGAGCAGTACTTC.

The V and J genes are TRBV5-1 and TRBJ1-1, with a possible D match to TRBD1 (5 bases). Germline-derived CDR1 and CDR2 are SGHRS and YFSETQ. This CDR3 contains 16 residues. Trimming pared 5 bases from V and 5 bases from J, leaving 22 bases between. CDR3 region: CASSSNVGTAFTEAFF. The CDR3 coding sequence is TGCGCCAGCAGTTCAAACGTCGGGACTGCCTTTACTGAAGCTTTCTTT.

The rearrangement uses TRBV28 and TRBJ2-5; D is unclear. Near its end, the DNA agrees better with TRBJ2-7, so the J call may be wrong. Per the germline V gene, CDR1 is MDHEN and CDR2 is SYDVKM. This CDR3 is built from 11 residues. The CDR3 DNA is TGTGCCAGCAGTATTTCACTCGAGCAGTACTTC. This codes for CASSISLEQYF.

The chain links TRBV19 to TRBJ1-2; D gene unclear. The CDR3 has 15 amino acids. V lost 7 bases to trimming and J lost 6 bases, with 21 bases between them. Germline CDR1 reads LNHDA; CDR2 reads SQIVND (reference sequence). The CDR3 sequence: CASIDSTRPTNGYTF. The CDR3 region has the DNA TGTGCCAGTATCGATTCAACCAGGCCCACCAATGGCTACACCTTC. The complete variable domain, with remaining parts taken from reference TRBV19 and TRBJ1-2, reads DGGITQSPKYLFRKEGQNVTLSCEQNLNHDAMYWYRQDPGQGLRLIYYSQIVNDFQKGDIAEGYSVSREKKESFPLTVTSAQKNPTAFYLCASIDSTRPTNGYTFGSGTRLTVV.

The gene calls are TRBV27 and TRBJ2-7; weak D call: TRBD2 (7 bases). V lost 4 bases and J lost 0, with 16 bases in between. CDR1 and CDR2 from the germline V gene are MNHEY and SMNVEV (reference sequence). The CDR3 has 16 amino acids. The CDR3 spells CASSSSAGDNSYEQYF. The CDR3 DNA reads TGTGCCAGCAGTTCATCCGCGGGGGACAACTCCTACGAGCAGTACTTC.

The chain carries TRBV11-2 and TRBJ2-7; 7 nucleotides align to TRBD1. CDR3 length: 15 amino acids. CDR1 is SGHAT, CDR2 FQNNGV, per germline. V lost 5 bases to trimming and J lost 3 bases; unmatched junction nucleotides: 10. CDR3 amino acids: CASSPRDSGGYEQYF. The CDR3 region has the DNA TGTGCCAGCAGCCCCAGGGACAGTGGAGGCTACGAGCAGTACTTC.

The chain links TRBV7-2 to TRBJ1-1, with D maybe TRBD1 (6 bases). The V end was cut by 1 base, the J end by 13 bases, with 19 bases between. This CDR3 has 14 residues. Germline loops: CDR1 SGHTA, CDR2 FQGNSA. CDR3 sequence (DNA): TGTGCCAGCAGCTTAGACCCCGGGACAAGCCGGGATTTCTTT. This encodes CASSLDPGTSRDFF.

The chain employs TRBV27 and TRBJ2-7; TRBD2 agrees at 10 bases. The CDR3 totals 15 residues. With V trimmed by 6 bases and J by 1 base, 6 bases remained unmatched. Germline CDR1 reads MNHEY; CDR2 reads SMNVEV (reference sequence). CDR3 in DNA: TGTGCCAGCAGCCCGGGACTAGCGTCTTCCTACGAGCAGTACTTC. Its translation: CASSPGLASSYEQYF.

This chain joins TRBV7-8 and TRBJ2-5, with 8 bases identical to TRBD1. In germline, CDR1 is SGHVS, CDR2 FQNEAQ. This CDR3 contains 15 residues. Trimming at V came to 0 bases and at J to 5 bases, leaving 5 bases not matched to a gene. CDR3 region: CASSLAPRGPETQYF. CDR3 sequence (DNA): TGTGCCAGCAGCTTAGCGCCCAGGGGGCCTGAGACCCAGTACTTC. Full variable domain (remainder filled in from reference TRBV7-8 and TRBJ2-5): GAGVSQSPRYKVAKRGQDVALRCDPISGHVSLFWYQQALGQGPEFLTYFQNEAQLDKSGLPSDRFFAERPEGSVSTLKIQRTQQEDSAVYLCASSLAPRGPETQYFGPGTRLLVL.